This T cell receptor (beta chain) was identified during a study of PD-L1 blockade in urothelial cancer. Study at large: Atezolizumab 1,200 mg was given intravenously every 3 weeks, starting 2014. Male sex and bladder-origin urothelial cancer were recorded for about 85% of the roughly 29 patients. Specimens of blood held a median count of approximately 150,000 T cells.

Per the germline V gene, CDR1 is MDHEN and CDR2 is SYDVKM. The CDR3 is 13 residues long. Trimming cost V 5 bases and J 4 bases, with 11 bases left between them. This clone appeared once. Profiling relied on immunoSEQ multiplex PCR, and the TCRdb table lists in-frame clones only, not all of them. The repertoire has around 100,000 clones, 75% to 95% of them found once; the top ten carry around 4%. Indicated time point: peripheral blood 6 weeks after treatment start. Samples were collected from each patient before treatment and during treatment. Each patient gave between 1 and 8 of them in total. This sequence was found in a man aged 60-69 years with urothelial cancer. Sequencing was performed on PBMCs, taken around atezolizumab (anti-PD-L1) treatment. V usage is TRBV28 and J usage is TRBJ2-5, with TRBD1 as a possible D gene (5 bases). CDR3: CASSTQGRETQYF. For the CDR3, the DNA is TGTGCCAGCAGTACCCAGGGTAGAGAGACCCAGTACTTC.